This T cell receptor (beta chain) was captured in a study of T cells in localized non-small cell lung cancer. Assay used: immunoSEQ multiplex PCR; TCRdb lists only in-frame clones, some missing. This sample has roughly 53,000 clones, with approximately 88% found just once. Sequenced material: peripheral blood mononuclear cells, taken before any cancer treatment. The source of this sequence is a man aged 40-75 years with stage III lung adenocarcinoma.

The CDR3 loop reads CASSIKGGNQPQHF. In DNA form, the CDR3 reads TGTGCCAGTAGTATTAAGGGCGGCAATCAGCCCCAGCATTTT. This chain connects TRBV19 to TRBJ1-5, with D hard to call. This CDR3 region has 14 residues. The germline gives CDR1 LNHDA, CDR2 SQIVND (reference sequence). The germline V and J ends were trimmed by 3 bases and 2 bases, with 8 bases remaining between them.